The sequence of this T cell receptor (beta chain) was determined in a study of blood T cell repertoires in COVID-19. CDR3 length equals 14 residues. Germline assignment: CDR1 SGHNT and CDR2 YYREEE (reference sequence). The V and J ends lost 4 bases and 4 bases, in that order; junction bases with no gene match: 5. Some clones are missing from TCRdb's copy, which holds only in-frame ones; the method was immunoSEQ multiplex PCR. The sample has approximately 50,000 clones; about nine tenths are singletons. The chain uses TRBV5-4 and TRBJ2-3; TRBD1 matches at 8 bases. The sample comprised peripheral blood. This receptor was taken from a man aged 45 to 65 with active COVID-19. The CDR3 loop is CASSDRTGPDTQYF. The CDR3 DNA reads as TGTGCCAGCAGCGACCGGACAGGGCCAGATACGCAGTATTTT. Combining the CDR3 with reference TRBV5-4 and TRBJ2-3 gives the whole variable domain ETGVTQSPTHLIKTRGQQVTLRCSSQSGHNTVSWYQQALGQGPQFIFQYYREEENGRGNFPPRFSGLQFPNYSSELNVNALELDDSALYLCASSDRTGPDTQYFGPGTRLTVL.